Listed below are T cell receptor beta chains from one sample, sequenced in a study of technical replicates of blood from a handful of donors. Profiling relied on immunoSEQ multiplex PCR, and the TCRdb table lists in-frame clones only, not all of them. This table holds 65,000 to 80,000 clones, approximately 96% found once. Sequencing was performed on T cells isolated from PBMCs. Every receptor here comes from a human donor in good health. Each CDR3 is given with its conserved first and last residue. A D gene is named only where the DNA matches it firmly. Some rows have no size entry. The others give once, few or many, or a class for an expanded clone.

D	V	J	size	length	DNA	CDR3
-	TRBV7-3	TRBJ2-1	-	14	TGTGCCAGCAGCTTATCCGGACTTAACAATGAGCAGTTCTTC	CASSLSGLNNEQFF
-	TRBV11-2	TRBJ1-5	-	19	TGTGCCAGCAGCTTATTGGGCAGGGGACTAGGGGATAGCAATCAGCCCCAGCATTTT	CASSLLGRGLGDSNQPQHF
TRBD1	TRBV4-2	TRBJ2-2	-	14	TGTGCCAGCAGCCAAGCCCAGGGGGCCGGGGAGCTGTTTTTT	CASSQAQGAGELFF
TRBD1	TRBV29-1	TRBJ1-2	-	14	TGCAGCGTTGGGGCGGGACAGGTGGGCTATGGCTACACCTTC	CSVGAGQVGYGYTF
TRBD1	TRBV29-1	TRBJ1-3	-	15	TGCAGCGTTGTCCAGGGGGCGAACACAGGAAACACCATATATTTT	CSVVQGANTGNTIYF
TRBD1	TRBV28	TRBJ1-5	-	14	TGTGCCAGCAGTTCTTGGGACAGGGATCAGCCCCAGCATTTT	CASSSWDRDQPQHF
TRBD1	TRBV9	TRBJ1-2	-	11	TGCGAGACGGACAGGGTTGGCGGCTACACCTTC	CETDRVGGYTF
-	TRBV9	TRBJ2-4	-	14	TGTGCCAACCCGAGGTCCTTAGCCAAAAACATTCAGTACTTC	CANPRSLAKNIQYF
TRBD1	TRBV6-5	TRBJ1-2	-	13	TGTGCCAGCAGAATAGGGACAGCGGATGGCTACACCTTC	CASRIGTADGYTF
TRBD1	TRBV19	TRBJ1-1	-	14	TGTGCCAGTAGTAACCATGACAGGGGGGTGGAAGCTTTCTTT	CASSNHDRGVEAFF
TRBD1	TRBV2	TRBJ1-3	-	14	TGTGCCAGCAGTGAGACAGGGGATCGAAACACCATATATTTT	CASSETGDRNTIYF
TRBD2	TRBV14	TRBJ2-1	once	16	TGTGCCAGCAGCCATGATAGCGGGACCTCCTACAATGAGCAGTTCTTC	CASSHDSGTSYNEQFF
TRBD2	TRBV11-2	TRBJ2-7	-	14	TGTGCCAGCAGCACTGAGCGGGAGATCAACGAGCAGTACTTC	CASSTEREINEQYF
TRBD1	TRBV28	TRBJ1-1	-	17	TGTGCCAGCAGTCTTCCTGTCAGGGGGCGATCGATCACTGAAGCTTTCTTT	CASSLPVRGRSITEAFF
TRBD2	TRBV6-5	TRBJ2-7	-	16	TGTGCCAGCAGTTACCAGTCCGGGACTAGAGGTTACGAGCAGTACTTC	CASSYQSGTRGYEQYF
TRBD1	TRBV5-1	TRBJ2-5	once	13	TGCGCCAGCAGCTTGACAGGGGGCGAGACCCAGTACTTC	CASSLTGGETQYF
-	TRBV5-4	TRBJ2-3	-	15	TGTGCCAGCAGCGCACCGGGACAATCGTACGTAGGGCAGTATTTT	CASSAPGQSYVGQYF
TRBD2	TRBV6-4	TRBJ2-1	-	16	TGTGCCAGCAGTGAGGGGACTAGCGGGAGGATTAGTGAGCAGTTCTTC	CASSEGTSGRISEQFF
-	TRBV7-9	TRBJ2-3	-	13	TGTGCCAGCAGCTTAGTCGTAGCAGATACGCAGTATTTT	CASSLVVADTQYF
TRBD1	TRBV5-4	TRBJ2-2	once	15	TGTGCCAGCAGCTTCCGGGACAGGATCACCGGGGAGCTGTTTTTT	CASSFRDRITGELFF
TRBD1	TRBV20-1	TRBJ2-5	once	11	TGCAGTGCAAGGGGGCGGGAGACCCAGTACTTC	CSARGRETQYF
TRBD1	TRBV13	TRBJ1-3	-	14	TGTGCCAGCAGCGACAATGACAGGGTGAACACCATATATTTT	CASSDNDRVNTIYF
-	TRBV28	TRBJ2-3	-	13	TGTGCCAGCACCCCCTTCTCTCGGGATACGCAGTATTTT	CASTPFSRDTQYF
-	TRBV10-1	TRBJ2-3	once	15	TGCGCCAGCAGTGAGAGCCGCGGGACTTCACCTTTACGGTATTTT	CASSESRGTSPLRYF
-	TRBV29-1	TRBJ1-1	-	13	TGCAGCGCACGGAGGGAGGGGAACACTGAAGCTTTCTTT	CSARREGNTEAFF
TRBD1	TRBV5-1	TRBJ2-7	-	13	TGCGCCAGTCAGGGGGTATCCTCCTACGAGCAGTACTTC	CASQGVSSYEQYF
TRBD1	TRBV30	TRBJ2-1	-	14	TGTGCCTGGAGAAGAAGGACAGGGGGAGGTGAGCAGTTCTTC	CAWRRRTGGGEQFF
TRBD2	TRBV9	TRBJ2-7	-	14	TGTGCCAGCAGCGCGGGGGGGGGCCGCTACGAGCAGTACTTC	CASSAGGGRYEQYF
TRBD1	TRBV11-2	TRBJ2-7	-	14	TGTGCCAGCAGGGCCGGGACAGAGTCCTACGAGCAGTACTTC	CASRAGTESYEQYF
TRBD1	TRBV13	TRBJ1-4	-	15	TGTGCCAGCAGCCTTCGACAGGGGAGGATTGAAAAACTGTTTTTT	CASSLRQGRIEKLFF
-	TRBV6-6	TRBJ2-1	-	15	TGTGCCAGCAGTTACTCCGGACACCCTTCGGGTGAGCAGTTCTTC	CASSYSGHPSGEQFF
-	TRBV23-1	TRBJ2-7	-	15	TGCGCCAGCAGTCAATCACAGGGTTTAAGCTACGAGCAGTACTTC	CASSQSQGLSYEQYF
-	TRBV7-6	TRBJ2-3	-	14	TGTGCCAGCAGACTAATGGTAAATGGGGATACGCAGTATTTT	CASRLMVNGDTQYF
TRBD1	TRBV11-3	TRBJ1-1	-	20	TGTGCCAGCAGCCGGACAGGGGGCGGTTTCTTCGGGGTTTATGACACTGAAGCTTTCTTT	CASSRTGGGFFGVYDTEAFF
TRBD2	TRBV6-4	TRBJ2-2	-	16	TGTGCCAGCAGTGGTGCCCCGGGGGGTCCCACCGGGGAGCTGTTTTTT	CASSGAPGGPTGELFF
-	TRBV28	TRBJ2-7	-	13	TGTGCCAGCAGGTTTACAGGGTTAGGCGAGCAGTACTTC	CASRFTGLGEQYF
TRBD2	TRBV7-9	TRBJ2-1	-	18	TGTGCCAGCAGCTCCGGACTAGCGCCTTTACACTCCTACAATGAGCAGTTCTTC	CASSSGLAPLHSYNEQFF
TRBD1	TRBV4-2	TRBJ2-3	-	12	TGTGCCAGCGGAAACAGGGGAGATACGCAGTATTTT	CASGNRGDTQYF
-	TRBV6-5	TRBJ2-2	-	14	TGTGCCAGCAGTTGGGGGGGGCCTACCGGGGAGCTGTTTTTT	CASSWGGPTGELFF
TRBD1	TRBV11-2	TRBJ2-2	-	17	TGTGCCAGCAGCCATTTTAAGGGACAGGGGGCAACCGGGGAGCTGTTTTTT	CASSHFKGQGATGELFF
-	TRBV15	TRBJ2-1	-	15	TGTGCCACCAGCAGAGGTTTCCTAGCTTACAATGAGCAGTTCTTC	CATSRGFLAYNEQFF